This T cell receptor (beta chain) appears in the sequencing data of a study of CD8 T cells in ankylosing spondylitis. Study-level findings and limits: Reports say disease-linked clones showed up significantly more in matched ankylosing spondylitis synovial fluid.

The CDR3 covers 14 residues. CDR1 and CDR2 from the germline V gene are SGHTA and FQGNSA. Trimming removed 9 bases from V and 5 bases from J; junction bases left unmatched: 8. A single record per CDR3 protein comes from TCRdb applying MiXCR to the 5' RACE reads. The data contain roughly 130,000 distinct CDR3 sequences, about 13% of them singletons. Of note for this clonotype: Its target is not known.

This chain joins TRBV7-2 and TRBJ2-2; TRBD2 aligns across 8 bases. Sequenced: blood, either unsorted or a sorted T cell fraction (not recorded which). This clonotype was obtained from a female donor with ankylosing spondylitis or in good health (not recorded which). This CDR3 reads CASNGGVRTGELFF. The DNA for the CDR3 is TGTGCCAGTAACGGGGGGGTGCGGACCGGGGAGCTGTTTTTT.